This T cell receptor beta chain was identified in a study of T cell clones after liver transplantation (dated by TCRdb to about 2019). For context, the study as a whole: Samples were obtained from ITN030ST, a randomized trial in which withdrawal of immunosuppression was attempted within 2 years of liver transplantation. After a pre-transplant mixed lymphocyte reaction, TCRbeta sequencing was used to pinpoint donor-reactive T cell clones, which were subsequently tracked in post-transplant blood. Third party-reactive TCRbeta sequences from pre-transplant MLRs were also identified as an antigen-independent comparator for donor-reactive sequences. Three of the eight recipients were HCV-positive; the others were transplanted for non-autoimmune, non-viral indications. Until randomization at 12-24 months post-transplant, subjects were given standard immunosuppression, with no induction therapy. Tolerance was defined as complete immunosuppression withdrawal for at least one year with no rise in liver enzymes beyond twice the upper limit of normal. A cohort of 8 liver transplant recipients was studied, of whom 3 were classified as tolerant and 5 as non-tolerant. On the study overall, not on this receptor specifically: Donor-reactive sequences declined more than third party-reactive ones, suggesting partial antigen-specific deletion unrelated to withdrawal success. Low numbers of available donor cells limited the measurable donor-reactive repertoire in a couple of subjects. In 5 of 8 subjects, circulating donor-reactive CD4 TCRbeta sequences decreased significantly after transplant, regardless of tolerance or HCV status. When repertoire turnover was accounted for, significantly reduced detection of donor-reactive sequences was found in 7 of 8 subjects for CD4 and in 8 of 8 subjects for CD8. The conclusions were considered preliminary, being limited by small, heterogeneous patient numbers and non-standardized post-transplant time points. Since no allograft tissue specimens were available, donor-reactive T cells may have migrated into the graft instead of being deleted.

Frozen genomic DNA underwent high-throughput TCRbeta CDR3 sequencing by immunoSEQ, including PCR amplification, mapping, bias correction and internal controls. Per the authors' processing: Productive rearrangements were kept, and unique TCRbeta sequences were defined by CDR3 nucleotide sequence plus V and J gene. For classification of a sequence as donor-reactive, at least 5-fold expansion in CFSE-low cells relative to unstimulated pre-transplant cells and a frequency of at least 0.01% were required. Per-subject minimum frequency thresholds, based on the lowest-template unstimulated sample, ensured at least 90% detection power. Jensen-Shannon divergence between the top 1000 TCRbeta sequences after and before transplant was used to measure repertoire turnover. Two-sided Fisher's exact tests were used to test for changes in how often donor-reactive sequences were detected. As stored in TCRdb, this immuneACCESS dataset retains in-frame rearrangements with V and J assigned. A fraction of the clones does not appear; measured against another copy, unresolved V genes explain less than half of the discrepancy, and the remainder lacks a known reason. Clone size and the V and J calls come from that table; the DNA yielded D and trimming. This sample is represented by about 5,800 clones; approximately 31% of them were singletons. About 16% of the sample rests with the top ten.

Proliferating CFSE-low cells from the MLR were sequenced to define alloreactive TCRbeta sequences. In the CFSE-MLRs, pre-transplant recipient cells were stimulated with donor PBMCs, splenocytes or lymph node cells, or with third-party PBMCs. All 8 studied subjects were randomized to withdrawal of immunosuppression. The Qiagen DNeasy Blood and Tissue Kit was used for isolation of genomic DNA. This clone appeared a few times. Its specific antigen is unknown. Per-base qualities were not stored, and no clone one base away is much larger. Between the V and J ends, shortened by 2 bases and 0 bases respectively, the junction contains 8 bases. Reading the germline V gene gives CDR1 MNHNS and CDR2 SASEGT. Measured from the cysteine to the phenylalanine, the CDR3 is 15 residues long. The retained sequence is limited to the CDR3, 45 bases, with the frame set at the first base.

The sample taken for sequencing was CD4+ T cells from cultured PBMCs. The receptor's source is a human patient who received a liver transplant. The graft donor may be the source of some T cells after a transplant. The rearranged segments are TRBV6-1 and TRBJ1-5, with the D gene uncertain. CDR3 reads: CASSEIGNSNQPQHF. The nucleotides are TGTGCCAGCAGTGAAATTGGTAATAGCAATCAGCCCCAGCATTTT.